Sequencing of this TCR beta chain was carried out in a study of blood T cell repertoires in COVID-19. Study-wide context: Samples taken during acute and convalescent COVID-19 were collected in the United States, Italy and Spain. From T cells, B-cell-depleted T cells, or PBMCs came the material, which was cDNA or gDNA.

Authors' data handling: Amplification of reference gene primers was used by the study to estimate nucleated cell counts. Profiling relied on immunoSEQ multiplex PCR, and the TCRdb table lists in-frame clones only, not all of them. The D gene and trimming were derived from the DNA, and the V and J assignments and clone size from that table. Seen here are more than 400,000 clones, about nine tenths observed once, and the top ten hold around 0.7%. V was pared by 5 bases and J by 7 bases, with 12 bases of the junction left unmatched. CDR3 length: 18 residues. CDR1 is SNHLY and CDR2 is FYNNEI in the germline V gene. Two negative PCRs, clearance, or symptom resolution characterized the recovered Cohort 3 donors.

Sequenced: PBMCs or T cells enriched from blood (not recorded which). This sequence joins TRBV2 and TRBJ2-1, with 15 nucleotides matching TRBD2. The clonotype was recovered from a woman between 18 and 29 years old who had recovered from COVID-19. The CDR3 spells CASSYLPGLAGGSNEQFF. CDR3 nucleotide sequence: TGTGCCAGCAGTTACTTACCGGGACTAGCGGGGGGATCAAATGAGCAGTTCTTC.